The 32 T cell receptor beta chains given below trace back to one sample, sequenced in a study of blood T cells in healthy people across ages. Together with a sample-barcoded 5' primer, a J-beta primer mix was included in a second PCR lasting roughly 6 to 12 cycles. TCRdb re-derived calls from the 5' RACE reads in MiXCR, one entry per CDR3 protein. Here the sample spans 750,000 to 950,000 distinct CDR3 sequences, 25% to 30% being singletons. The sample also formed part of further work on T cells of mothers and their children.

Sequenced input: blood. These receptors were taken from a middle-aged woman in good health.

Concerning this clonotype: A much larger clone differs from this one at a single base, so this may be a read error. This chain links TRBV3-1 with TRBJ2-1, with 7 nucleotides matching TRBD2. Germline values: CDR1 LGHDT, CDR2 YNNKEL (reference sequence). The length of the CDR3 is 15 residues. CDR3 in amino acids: CASSPRGDSYNKQFF. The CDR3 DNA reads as TGTGCCAGCAGTCCCCGGGGGGACTCCTACAATAAGCAGTTCTTC.

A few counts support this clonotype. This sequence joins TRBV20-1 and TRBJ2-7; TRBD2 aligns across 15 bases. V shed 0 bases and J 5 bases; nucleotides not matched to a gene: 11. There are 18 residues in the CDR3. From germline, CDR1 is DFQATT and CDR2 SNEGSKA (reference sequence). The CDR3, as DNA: TGCAGTGCTAGAGATCTCGGGGGACTAGCGGGGGGTATGAACGAGCAGTACTTC. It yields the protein CSARDLGGLAGGMNEQYF.

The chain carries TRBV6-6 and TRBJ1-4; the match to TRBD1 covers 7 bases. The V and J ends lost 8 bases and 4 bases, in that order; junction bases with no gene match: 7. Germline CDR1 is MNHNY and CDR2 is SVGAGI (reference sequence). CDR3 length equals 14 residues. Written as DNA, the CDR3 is TGTGCCAGCCGCCCCCGGGACAGTAATGAAAAACTGTTTTTT. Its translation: CASRPRDSNEKLFF.

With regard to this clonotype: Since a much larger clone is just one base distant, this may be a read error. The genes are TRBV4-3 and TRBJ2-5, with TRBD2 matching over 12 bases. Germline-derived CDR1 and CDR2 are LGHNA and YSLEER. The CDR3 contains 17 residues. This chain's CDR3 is CTSSQGTSGLYQETQYF. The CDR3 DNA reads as TGCACCAGCAGCCAGGGGACTAGCGGGCTGTACCAAGAGACCCAGTACTTC.

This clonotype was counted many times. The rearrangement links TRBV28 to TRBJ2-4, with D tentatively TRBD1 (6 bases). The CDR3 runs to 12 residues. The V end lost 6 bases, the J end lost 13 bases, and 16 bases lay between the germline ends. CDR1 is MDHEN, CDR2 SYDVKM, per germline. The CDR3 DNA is TGTGCCAGCAGCAGCAGTCTTAGGGGGCAGTACTTC. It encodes CASSSSLRGQYF.

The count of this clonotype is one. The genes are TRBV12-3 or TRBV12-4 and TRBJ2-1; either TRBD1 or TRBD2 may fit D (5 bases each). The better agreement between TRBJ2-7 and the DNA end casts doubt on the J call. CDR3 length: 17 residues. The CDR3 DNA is TGTGCCAGCAGTTTAAAGTTGTGGGGGAGCTCCTACAATGAGCAGTACTTC. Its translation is CASSLKLWGSSYNEQYF.

The CDR3 nucleotides read TGTGCCAGTGAACAGGGACACGAGCAGTACTTC. Its translation: CASEQGHEQYF. The chain uses TRBV6-2 or TRBV6-3 and TRBJ2-5; tentatively, D is TRBD1 (6 bases). The end of the DNA aligns better with TRBJ2-7, so the J call may be wrong. Germline V CDR1 and CDR2: MNHEY, SVGEGT. The CDR3 has 11 amino acids.

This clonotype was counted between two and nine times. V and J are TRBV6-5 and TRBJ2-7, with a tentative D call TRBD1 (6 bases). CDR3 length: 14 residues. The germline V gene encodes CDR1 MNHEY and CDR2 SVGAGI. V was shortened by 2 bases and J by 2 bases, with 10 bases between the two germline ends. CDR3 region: CASSYGRDTYEQYF. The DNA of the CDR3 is TGTGCCAGCAGTTACGGTAGGGACACCTACGAGCAGTACTTC.

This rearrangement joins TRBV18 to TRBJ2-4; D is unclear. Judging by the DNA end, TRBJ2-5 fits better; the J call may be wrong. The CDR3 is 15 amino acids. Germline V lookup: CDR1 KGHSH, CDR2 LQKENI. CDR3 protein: CASSPFGLSGETQYF. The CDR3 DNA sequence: TGTGCCAGCTCACCTTTCGGGTTATCGGGAGAGACCCAGTACTTC.

Written as DNA, the CDR3 is TGTGCCAGCAGTCGCTCTCAGGCGAACACTGAAGCTTTCTTT. Amino acid sequence: CASSRSQANTEAFF. The rearrangement joins TRBV12-3 or TRBV12-4 to TRBJ1-1; D unresolved. The CDR3 extends over 14 amino acids. The V gene lost 5 bases and the J gene lost 1 base, with 11 bases spanning the gap.

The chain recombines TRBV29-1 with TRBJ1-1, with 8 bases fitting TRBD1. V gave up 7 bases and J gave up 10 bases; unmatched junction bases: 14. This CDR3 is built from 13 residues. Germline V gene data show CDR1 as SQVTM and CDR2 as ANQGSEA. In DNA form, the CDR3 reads TGCAGCGCCTATAACCCAGGGGGCGCGACAGCTTTCTTT. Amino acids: CSAYNPGGATAFF.

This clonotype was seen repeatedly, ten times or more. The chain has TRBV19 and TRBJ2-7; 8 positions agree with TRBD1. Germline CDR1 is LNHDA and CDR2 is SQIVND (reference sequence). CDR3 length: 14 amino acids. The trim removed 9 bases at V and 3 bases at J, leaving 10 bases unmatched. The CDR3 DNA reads TGTGCCAGCCGCACCGGGACAGGAGTCTACGAGCAGTACTTC. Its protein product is CASRTGTGVYEQYF.

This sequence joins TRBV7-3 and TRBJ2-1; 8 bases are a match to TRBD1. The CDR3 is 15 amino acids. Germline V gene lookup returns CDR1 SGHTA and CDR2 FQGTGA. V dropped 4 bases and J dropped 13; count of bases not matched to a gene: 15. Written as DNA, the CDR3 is TGTGCCAGCAGCTCCGGGCAGGGGGCATTGGAGACCCAGTTCTTC. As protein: CASSSGQGALETQFF.

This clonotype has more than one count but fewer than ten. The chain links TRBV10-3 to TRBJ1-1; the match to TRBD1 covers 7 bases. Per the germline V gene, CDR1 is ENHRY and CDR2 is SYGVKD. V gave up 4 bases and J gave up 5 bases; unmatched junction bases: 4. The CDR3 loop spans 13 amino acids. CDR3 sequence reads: CAISAGGRTEAFF. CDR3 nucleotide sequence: TGTGCCATCAGTGCAGGGGGGCGGACTGAAGCTTTCTTT.

This CDR3 reads CASSPGQEDEQYF. The CDR3 DNA sequence: TGTGCCAGTAGTCCCGGACAGGAAGACGAACAGTACTTC. The rearrangement uses TRBV19 and TRBJ2-4, with 7 bases identical to TRBD1. CDR3 length: 13 amino acids. CDR1 and CDR2 from the germline V gene are LNHDA and SQIVND (reference sequence). With 5 bases clipped from V and 13 bases from J, the junction kept 11 bases outside the gene matches. Drawing the rest from reference TRBV19 and TRBJ2-4, the complete variable domain is DGGITQSPKYLFRKEGQNVTLSCEQNLNHDAMYWYRQDPGQGLRLIYYSQIVNDFQKGDIAEGYSVSREKKESFPLTVTSAQKNPTAFYLCASSPGQEDEQYFGAGTRLSVL.

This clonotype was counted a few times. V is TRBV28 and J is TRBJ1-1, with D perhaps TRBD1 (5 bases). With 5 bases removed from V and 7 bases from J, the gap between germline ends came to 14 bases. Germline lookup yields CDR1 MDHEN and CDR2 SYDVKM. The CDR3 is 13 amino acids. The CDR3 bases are TGTGCCAGCAGTATCCCCCAGGGTGGTGAAGCTTTCTTT. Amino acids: CASSIPQGGEAFF.

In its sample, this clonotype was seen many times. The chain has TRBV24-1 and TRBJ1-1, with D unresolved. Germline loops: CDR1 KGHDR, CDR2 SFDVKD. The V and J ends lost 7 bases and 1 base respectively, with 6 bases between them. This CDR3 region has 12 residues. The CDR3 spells CATSAPNTEAFF. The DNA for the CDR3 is TGTGCCACCAGCGCACCGAACACTGAAGCTTTCTTT.

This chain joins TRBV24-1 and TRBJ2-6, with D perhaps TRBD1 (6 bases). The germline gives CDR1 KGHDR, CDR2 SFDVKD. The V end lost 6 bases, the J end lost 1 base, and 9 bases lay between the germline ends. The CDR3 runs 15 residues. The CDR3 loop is CATSLGGSGANVLTF. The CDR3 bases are TGTGCCACCAGTTTAGGGGGATCTGGGGCCAACGTCCTGACTTTC.

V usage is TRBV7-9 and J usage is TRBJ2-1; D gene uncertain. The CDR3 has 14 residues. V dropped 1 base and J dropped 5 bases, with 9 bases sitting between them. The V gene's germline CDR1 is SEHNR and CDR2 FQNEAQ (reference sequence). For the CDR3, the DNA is TGTGCCAGCAGCTTAGTGTTCCAGAACAATGAGCAGTTCTTC. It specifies CASSLVFQNNEQFF.

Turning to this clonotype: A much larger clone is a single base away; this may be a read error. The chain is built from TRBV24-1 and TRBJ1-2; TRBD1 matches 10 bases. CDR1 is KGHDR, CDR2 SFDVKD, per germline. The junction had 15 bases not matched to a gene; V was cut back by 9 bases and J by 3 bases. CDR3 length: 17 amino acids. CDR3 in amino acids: CATCASPGTGDHYGYTF. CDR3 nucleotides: TGTGCCACCTGTGCTTCACCCGGGACAGGGGATCACTATGGCTACACCTTC.

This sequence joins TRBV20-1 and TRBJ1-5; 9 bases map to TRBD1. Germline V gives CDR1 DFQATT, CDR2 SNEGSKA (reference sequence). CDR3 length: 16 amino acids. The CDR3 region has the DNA TGCACCGAGGCCAGCCGGGACAGGGACTTCAATCAGCCCCAGCATTTT. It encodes CTEASRDRDFNQPQHF.

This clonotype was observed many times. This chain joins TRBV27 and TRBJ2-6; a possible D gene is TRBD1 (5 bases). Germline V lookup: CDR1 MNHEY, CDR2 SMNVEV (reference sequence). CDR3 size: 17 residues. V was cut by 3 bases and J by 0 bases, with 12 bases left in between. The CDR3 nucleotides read TGTGCCAGCAGTTTCCGACCCGACAGCTCTGGGGCCAACGTCCTGACTTTC. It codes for CASSFRPDSSGANVLTF.

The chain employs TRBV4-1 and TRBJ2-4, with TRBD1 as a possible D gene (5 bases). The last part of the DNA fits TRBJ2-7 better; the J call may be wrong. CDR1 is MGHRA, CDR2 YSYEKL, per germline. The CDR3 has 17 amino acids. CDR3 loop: CASSQLPPQGVIHEQYV. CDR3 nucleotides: TGCGCCAGCAGCCAATTGCCCCCCCAGGGTGTTATCCACGAGCAGTACGTC.

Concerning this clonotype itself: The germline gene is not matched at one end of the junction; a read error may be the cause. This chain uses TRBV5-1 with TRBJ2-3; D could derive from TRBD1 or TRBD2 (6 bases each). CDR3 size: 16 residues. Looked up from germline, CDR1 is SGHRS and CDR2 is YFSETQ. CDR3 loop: CASSLAEGGRGDTQYF. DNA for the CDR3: TGCGCTAGCAGCTTGGCCGAAGGGGGGCGAGGAGATACGCAGTATTTT.

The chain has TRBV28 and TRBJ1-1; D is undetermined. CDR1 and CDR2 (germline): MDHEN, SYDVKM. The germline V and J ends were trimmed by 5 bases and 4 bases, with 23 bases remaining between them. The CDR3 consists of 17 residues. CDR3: CASSPSLFEVGGTEAFF. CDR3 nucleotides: TGTGCCAGCAGTCCAAGCCTCTTTGAGGTAGGCGGCACTGAAGCTTTCTTT.

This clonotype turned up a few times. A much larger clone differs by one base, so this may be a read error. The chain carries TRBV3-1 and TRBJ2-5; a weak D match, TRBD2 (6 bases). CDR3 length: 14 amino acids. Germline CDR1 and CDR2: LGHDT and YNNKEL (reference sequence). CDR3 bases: TGTGCCGGCAGCTTCATCCGGGGGCAAGAGACCCAGTACTTC. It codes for CAGSFIRGQETQYF.

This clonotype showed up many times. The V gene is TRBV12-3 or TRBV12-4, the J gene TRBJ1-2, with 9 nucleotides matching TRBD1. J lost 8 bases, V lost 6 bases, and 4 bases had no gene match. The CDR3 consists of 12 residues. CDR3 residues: CASSGQGIGYTF. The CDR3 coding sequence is TGTGCCAGCAGCGGACAGGGGATCGGCTACACCTTC.

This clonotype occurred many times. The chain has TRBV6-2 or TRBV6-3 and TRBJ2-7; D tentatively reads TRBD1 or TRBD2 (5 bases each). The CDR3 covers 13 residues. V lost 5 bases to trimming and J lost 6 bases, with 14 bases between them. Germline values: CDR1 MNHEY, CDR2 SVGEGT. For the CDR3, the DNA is TGTGCCAGCAGTGTCGGGACCTTCTTCGAGCAGTACTTC. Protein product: CASSVGTFFEQYF.

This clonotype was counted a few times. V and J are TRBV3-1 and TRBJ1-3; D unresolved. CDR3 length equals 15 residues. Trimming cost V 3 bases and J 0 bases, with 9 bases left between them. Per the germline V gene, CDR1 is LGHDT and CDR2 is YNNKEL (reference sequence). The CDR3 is CASSQAGTSGNTIYF. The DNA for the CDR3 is TGTGCCAGCAGCCAGGCGGGTACCTCTGGAAACACCATATATTTT.

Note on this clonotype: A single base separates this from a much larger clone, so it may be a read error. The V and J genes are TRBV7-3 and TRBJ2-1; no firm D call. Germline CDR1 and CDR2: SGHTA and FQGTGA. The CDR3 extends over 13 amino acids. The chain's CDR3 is CASSSGPKNGQFF. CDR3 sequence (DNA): TGTGCCAGCAGCTCCGGACCTAAAAATGGGCAGTTCTTC.

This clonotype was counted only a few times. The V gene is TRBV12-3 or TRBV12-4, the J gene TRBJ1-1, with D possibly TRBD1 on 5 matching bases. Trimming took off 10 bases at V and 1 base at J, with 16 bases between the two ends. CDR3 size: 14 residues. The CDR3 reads CATEKGGANTEAFF. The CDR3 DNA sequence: TGTGCCACCGAAAAGGGTGGGGCGAACACTGAAGCTTTCTTT.

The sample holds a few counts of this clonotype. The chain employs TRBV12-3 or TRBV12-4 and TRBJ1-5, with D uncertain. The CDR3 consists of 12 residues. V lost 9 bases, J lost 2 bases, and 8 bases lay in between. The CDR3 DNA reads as TGTGCCAGTTCTTATGGCAATCAGCCCCAGCATTTT. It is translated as CASSYGNQPQHF.